This TCR beta chain came from a study of blood T cell repertoires in COVID-19. About the research overall: The origin of the acute and convalescent COVID-19 samples was the United States, Italy and Spain. T cells, B-cell-depleted T cells, or PBMCs provided the cDNA or gDNA that served as material.

Original data processing: Counts of nucleated cells, estimated from reference gene primer amplification, were obtained. The table came from immunoSEQ multiplex PCR; TCRdb's copy has only in-frame clones and leaves some out. Clone size and V and J calls were adopted from that table, with D and trimming inferred from the DNA. The sample gives approximately 250,000 clones, around 90% of which show up once; roughly 0.79% is in the top ten. Patients in Seattle were enrolled during active infection, then followed longitudinally. The J segment lost 7 bases and the V segment lost 6 bases, leaving 12 bases of the junction unmatched. The CDR3 is 15 amino acids. Germline loops: CDR1 MNHEY, CDR2 SVGAGI.

The chain combines TRBV6-5 with TRBJ1-3; 7 bases are a match to TRBD1. This sequence was found in a man aged 30-40 years with COVID-19, enrolled during active disease. The sample comprised peripheral blood. This chain's CDR3 is CASSVPGSTGNTIYF. The CDR3 bases are TGTGCCAGCAGCGTTCCGGGTTCGACAGGGAACACCATATATTTT.